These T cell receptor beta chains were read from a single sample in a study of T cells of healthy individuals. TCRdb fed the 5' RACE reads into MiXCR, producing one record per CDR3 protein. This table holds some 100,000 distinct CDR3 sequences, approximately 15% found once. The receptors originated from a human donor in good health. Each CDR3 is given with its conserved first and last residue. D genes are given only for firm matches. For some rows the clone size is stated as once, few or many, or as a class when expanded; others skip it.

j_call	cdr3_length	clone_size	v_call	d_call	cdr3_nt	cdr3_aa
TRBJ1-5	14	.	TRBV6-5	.	TGTGCCAGCAGCCGAGGGACGGGCGATCAGCCCCAGCATTTT	CASSRGTGDQPQHF
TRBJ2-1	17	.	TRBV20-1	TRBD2	TGCAGTGCTAGAGATGTAAGAGCGGGAGAGTCCTACAATGAGCAGTTCTTC	CSARDVRAGESYNEQFF
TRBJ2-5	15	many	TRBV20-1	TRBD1	TGCAGTGCTACCGCCGGGACAGGGGCGCAAGAGACCCAGTACTTC	CSATAGTGAQETQYF
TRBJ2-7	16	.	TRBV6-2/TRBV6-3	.	TGTGCCAGCAACCCTCGGAACTACAGGGAAACCTACGAGCAGTACTTC	CASNPRNYRETYEQYF
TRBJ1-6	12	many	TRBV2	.	TGTGCCAGCGGAGACTTTAATTCACCCCTCCACTTT	CASGDFNSPLHF
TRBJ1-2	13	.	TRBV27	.	TGTGCCAGCGTGGAGGGAGGCGGATATGGCTACACCTTC	CASVEGGGYGYTF
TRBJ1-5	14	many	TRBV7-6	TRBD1	TGTGCCAGCAGCTCGCTGACAGGGGATCAGCCCCAGCATTTT	CASSSLTGDQPQHF
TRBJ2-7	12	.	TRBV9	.	TGTGCCAGCAGCGATAATGAGTACGAGCAGTACTTC	CASSDNEYEQYF
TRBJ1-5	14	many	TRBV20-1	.	TGCAGTGCTAGAGTGGGCGCAGCCCATCAGCCCCAGCATTTT	CSARVGAAHQPQHF
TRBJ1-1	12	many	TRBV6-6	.	TGTGCCAGCAACCGGCGGGACACTGAAGCTTTCTTT	CASNRRDTEAFF
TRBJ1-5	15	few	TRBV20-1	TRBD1	TGCAGTGCTAGAGATCGGACAGGGGGATGGCAGCCCCAGCATTTT	CSARDRTGGWQPQHF
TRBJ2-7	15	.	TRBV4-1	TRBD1	TGCGCCAGCAGCTTGACAGGGGGAAGCTCCTACGAGCAGTACTTC	CASSLTGGSSYEQYF
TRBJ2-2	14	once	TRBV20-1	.	TGCAGTGCTGCCCGCGGGCCGATCACCGGGGAGCTGTTTTTT	CSAARGPITGELFF
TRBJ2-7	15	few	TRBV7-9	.	TGTGCCAGCAGCTTAGGTTCCGGGCGCCGCTACGAGCAGTACTTC	CASSLGSGRRYEQYF
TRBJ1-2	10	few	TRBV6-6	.	TGTGCCAGCAGAGACAGGTTCTACACCTTC	CASRDRFYTF
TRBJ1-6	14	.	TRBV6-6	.	TGTGCCAGCAGGCCGGGACACCATAATTCACCCCTCCACTTT	CASRPGHHNSPLHF
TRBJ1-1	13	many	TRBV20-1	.	TGCAGTGCTAGAGGCAGGACCTACACTGAAGCTTTCTTT	CSARGRTYTEAFF
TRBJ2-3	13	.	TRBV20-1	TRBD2	TGCAGTGCTATCAGCGGGGGGGCAGATACGCAGTATTTT	CSAISGGADTQYF
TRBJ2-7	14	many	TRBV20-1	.	TGCAGTGCTAGAGAGGGGGAGGGGGCCTACGAGCAGTACTTC	CSAREGEGAYEQYF
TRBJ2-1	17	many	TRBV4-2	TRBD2	TGTGCCAGCAGCCAAGAGGGCGGGGGGGCTCCCTACAATGAGCAGTTCTTC	CASSQEGGGAPYNEQFF
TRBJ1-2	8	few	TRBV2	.	TGTGCCAGCCGGGGCTACACCTTC	CASRGYTF
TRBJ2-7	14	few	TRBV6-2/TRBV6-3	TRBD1	TGTGCCAGCGGTGGGGGACAGAGCTCCTACGAGCAGTACTTC	CASGGGQSSYEQYF
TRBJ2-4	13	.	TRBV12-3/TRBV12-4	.	TGTGCCAGCAGTTTATTTGCCAAAAACATTCAGTACTTC	CASSLFAKNIQYF
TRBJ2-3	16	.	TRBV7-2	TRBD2	TGTGCCAGCAGCTCCCGGGGAGGGAGGGTCACAGATACGCAGTATTTT	CASSSRGGRVTDTQYF
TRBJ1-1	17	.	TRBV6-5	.	TGTGCCAGCAGTGAAATTACCGACTCCGACAGGAACACTGAAGCTTTCTTT	CASSEITDSDRNTEAFF
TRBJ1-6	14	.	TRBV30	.	TGTGCCTGGAGTCTCGGGACCCCGACCTCACCCCTCCACTTT	CAWSLGTPTSPLHF
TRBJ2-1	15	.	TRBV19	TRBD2	TGTGCCAGTAGTTTCTCCGCGGGAGGGCCAAATGAGCAGTTCTTC	CASSFSAGGPNEQFF
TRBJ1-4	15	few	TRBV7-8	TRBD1	TGTGCCAGCAGCTGGGGCACAGGGGGCGGTGAAAAACTGTTTTTT	CASSWGTGGGEKLFF
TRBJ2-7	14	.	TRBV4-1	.	TGCGCCAGCAGCCACCCGGGCCGTACCTACGAGCAGTACTTC	CASSHPGRTYEQYF
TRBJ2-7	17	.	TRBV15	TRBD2	TGTGCCACCAGCAGATCCCTCCTTGGCGGGAGTCTGAACGAGCAGTACTTC	CATSRSLLGGSLNEQYF
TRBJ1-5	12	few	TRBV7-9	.	TGTGCCAGCAGCTTAGAAGGTCAGCCCCAGCATTTT	CASSLEGQPQHF
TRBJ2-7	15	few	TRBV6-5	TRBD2	TGTGCCAGCTTTACGTCGGGGAGGGACTCCCTACAGCAGTACTTC	CASFTSGRDSLQQYF
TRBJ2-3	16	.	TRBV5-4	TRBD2	TGTGCCAGCAGCCCCTCTGCCGGGAGGGGCACAGATACGCAGTATTTT	CASSPSAGRGTDTQYF
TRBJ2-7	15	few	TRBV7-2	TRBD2	TGTGCCAGCAGCCCTTGGACTAGCGGCTCCTACGAGCAGTACTTC	CASSPWTSGSYEQYF
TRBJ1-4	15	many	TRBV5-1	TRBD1	TGCGCCAGCCATGGGGGAACAGGGGAGCATGAAAAACTGTTTTTT	CASHGGTGEHEKLFF
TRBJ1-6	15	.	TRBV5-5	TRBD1	TGTGCCAGCAGCCGAGAGAGGGGGCTTAATTCACCCCTCCACTTT	CASSRERGLNSPLHF
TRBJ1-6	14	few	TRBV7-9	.	TGTGCCAGCAGCCAGACAGAGCCCGGTTCACCCCTCCACTTT	CASSQTEPGSPLHF
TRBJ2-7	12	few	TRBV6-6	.	TGTGCCAGCAGGGGTGGCGGGTACGAGCAGTACTTC	CASRGGGYEQYF
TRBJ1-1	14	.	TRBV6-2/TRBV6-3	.	TGTGCCAGCACTCGCGGAGGATTGGGCACTGAAGCTTTCTTT	CASTRGGLGTEAFF
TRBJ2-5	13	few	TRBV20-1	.	TGCAGTGCTAGAGGAGCGGTGGAAGAGACCCAGTACTTC	CSARGAVEETQYF
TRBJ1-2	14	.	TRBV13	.	TGTGCCAGCCGCCGGGCCGGGAGTGACTATGGCTACACCTTC	CASRRAGSDYGYTF